This TCR beta chain was captured by sequencing in a study of cytomegalovirus exposure and HLA in healthy donors. The study, taken as a whole, reports: Previously analyzed data showed that most TCR beta V segments were productive at a frequency of about 87% or about 30%.

Concerning this clone: Antigen specificity is unknown.

PCR used 60 Vbeta primers and 13 Jbeta primers. Repertoires were generated with immunoSEQ multiplex PCR, while TCRdb's copy carries only in-frame clones and drops some. This sample has some 180,000 clones, with over 80% found just once. CDR1 is KGHSH, CDR2 LQKENI, per germline. The CDR3 spans 14 residues. Trimming removed 3 bases from V and 0 bases from J, with 6 bases in between. This chain joins TRBV18 and TRBJ1-3; D is ambiguous. Source material: PBMCs. The source of this sequence is a man aged 35 to 55 in good health and CMV-seronegative. This chain's CDR3 is CASSPEDSGNTIYF. The CDR3 coding sequence is TGTGCCAGCTCACCCGAGGACTCTGGAAACACCATATATTTT.